This record covers a single T cell receptor (beta chain). Its antigen is unknown. The record has no base qualities; no much larger clone is one base away. The germline V end is reduced by 5 bases and the J end by 4 bases; junction bases left unmatched: 4. CDR1 and CDR2, per the germline V gene (reference sequence), are GTSNPN and SVGIG. Counted from cysteine to phenylalanine, this CDR3 has 12 amino acids. The sequence is cut down to CDR3 DNA, 36 bases in frame from base 1. In the paper's terms, the time point label means: 20 to 30 weeks on oral tofacitinib. What the treatment or condition label conveys for this sample: oral pan-JAK inhibitor, 5-10 mg twice daily. From alopecia areata patients, peripheral blood was collected along with lesional scalp punch biopsies. PBMCs were separated by density centrifugation and stained for CD3, CD4 and CD8, after which CD4+ and CD8+ T cells were sorted on a FACSAria.

This entry belongs to a study of CD8+ T cells in alopecia areata (dated by TCRdb to 2016 to 2018). About the investigation overall: Treated patients were enrolled in an open-label pilot trial of oral tofacitinib, 5 to 10 mg twice daily, for moderate-to-severe alopecia areata. Tofacitinib was administered for 6 to 18 months, and 6 months of follow-up off drug were then conducted to assess delayed response and recurrence. Disease severity in treated patients was measured with the SALT score, which quantifies the percentage of affected scalp surface area. In both human patients and the C3H/HeJ mouse model, the study applied high-throughput TCRbeta sequencing to look at T cell clonal expansion in alopecia areata. In humans, TCRbeta sequencing was performed on scalp tissue and on sorted CD4+ and CD8+ peripheral blood T cells from healthy controls and from patients with patchy or totalis/universalis alopecia areata. Biopsies were taken from tofacitinib-treated patients at baseline and again at 4 and 24 weeks into treatment, and several of those patients also had a later scalp biopsy. Scalp clonality was compared across normal scalp (n=4), patchy alopecia areata scalp (n=8), and alopecia totalis/universalis scalp (n=8). RNA was extracted with the PAXgene miRNA kit for fixed scalp, the miRNeasy kit for PBMCs, and the RNeasy kit for mouse skin. TCRbeta CDR3 regions were amplified by immunoSEQ multiplex PCR using 35 Vbeta forward and 13 Jbeta reverse primers. Summary of the overall study and its limitations: Tofacitinib significantly lowered scalp clonality and the number of expanded CD8+ clones among the top 100 scalp clones. Scalp TCR repertoire analysis is complicated because resident alphabeta T cells in normal human skin are also sequenced, whereas mouse skin is dominated by gammadelta T cells. Because the treated cohort was small and had just a single nonresponder, larger studies are needed to establish links between baseline CD8+ expansion and response. Shared TCR sequences between patients were less evident than in mice, which may be partly attributable to HLA diversity in the patient population. Compared with normal scalp, lesional scalp, particularly in alopecia totalis/universalis, had higher clonality and more expanded CD8+ clones, which suggests antigenic drive. During tofacitinib treatment, many expanded lesional clones remained in scalp and blood, and this persistence may partly explain relapse after treatment is stopped.

Receptor libraries were prepared by the immunoSEQ multiplex PCR assay. For TCR sequencing, RNA was extracted from every sample and reverse transcribed into cDNA to serve as template. First-strand cDNA was synthesized using SuperScript III with a 2:1 mix of oligo-dT and random hexamers. A synthetic immune receptor repertoire was used to gauge amplification bias, and whatever bias remained was removed computationally. Per the source publication's procedure: Raw reads were preprocessed to remove errors, and CDR3 was defined according to IMGT conventions as the region from the conserved cysteine to phenylalanine. Clonality was computed as 1 minus the Shannon entropy, with the entropy normalized by log2 of the number of productive unique TCRs. Whether scalp clones were CD4 or CD8 was inferred by matching scalp TCRbeta sequences against CD4 and CD8 repertoires sorted from blood. Sourced from immuneACCESS, this table was stored by TCRdb with only in-frame sequences that have V and J called. A share of the clones is absent; for the studies checked, an unresolved V gene accounts for under half, and the remainder has no known explanation. V, J and clone size are taken as reported in that table, and D and trimming were inferred from the DNA itself. The sample includes around 100,000 clones, with 50% to 65% observed a single time. The biggest ten clones account for about 3.4% of the sample.

Here the chain combines TRBV30 and TRBJ1-1; 7 central nucleotides agree with TRBD1. The TCR was taken from a human donor with alopecia areata. The material sequenced was CD4+ T cells sorted from blood, taken at week 24, from a patient treated with tofacitinib. The sequenced DNA: TGTGCCTGGGGGACAGCTTCCACTGAAGCTTTCTTT. It encodes CAWGTASTEAFF.